The 8 T cell receptor beta chains listed next were all sequenced from one sample in a study of memory CD4+ T cells and cytomegalovirus serostatus. Generated by immunoSEQ multiplex PCR, the TCRdb table keeps only in-frame clones and is missing some. Among about 60,000 clones, around 79% were seen once, and the ten largest hold 2.6%. The sort gate was single viable CD3+CD4+CD8-CD45RO+ cells for memory CD4+ T cells. Input material: memory CD4+ T cells from blood. The source of these receptors is an adult in good health and CMV-seropositive.

This clone has at least ten counts. The chain carries TRBV6-5 and TRBJ1-1; TRBD1 matches at 7 bases. CDR1 is MNHEY and CDR2 is SVGAGI in the germline V gene. The CDR3 is made up of 13 amino acids. J was trimmed by 7 bases and V by 3 bases; bases with no gene match: 5. CDR3 nucleotide sequence: TGTGCCAGCAGTTATAGGACAGGTCTTGAAGCTTTCTTT. Amino acids: CASSYRTGLEAFF.

The chain joins TRBV11-2 to TRBJ2-5; D might be TRBD2 (6 bases). This CDR3 is 13 amino acids long. Trimming took 5 bases from V and 5 from J, leaving 12 bases between them. CDR1 and CDR2 from the germline V gene are SGHAT and FQNNGV. The CDR3 reads CASSPRERETQYF. CDR3 sequence (DNA): TGTGCCAGCAGCCCTCGGGAGCGGGAGACCCAGTACTTC. The entire variable domain, with the rest obtained from reference TRBV11-2 and TRBJ2-5, is as follows: EAGVAQSPRYKIIEKRQSVAFWCNPISGHATLYWYQQILGQGPKLLIQFQNNGVVDDSQLPKDRFSAERLKGVDSTLKIQPAKLEDSAVYLCASSPRERETQYFGPGTRLLVL.

This clone was detected only once. In DNA form, the CDR3 reads TGTGCCAGCAGCTTTCAAGAGACCCAGTACTTC. As protein: CASSFQETQYF. The chain recombines TRBV11-2 with TRBJ2-5; D gene uncertain. CDR3 length equals 11 residues. Trimming took 3 bases from V and 2 from J, leaving 1 base between them. Germline loops: CDR1 SGHAT, CDR2 FQNNGV.

J is TRBJ1-3 and V is TRBV2; no clear D. Deletions cut 5 bases from V and 4 bases from J, with 9 bases between. CDR3 length equals 13 residues. Germline loops: CDR1 SNHLY, CDR2 FYNNEI. The CDR3 spells CASSSSAGNTIYF. CDR3 DNA sequence: TGTGCCAGCAGTTCCTCAGCCGGAAACACCATATATTTT.

There are a few counts of this clone. The chain has TRBV30 and TRBJ1-2, with 7 bases fitting TRBD1. V shed 4 bases and J 3 bases; nucleotides not matched to a gene: 8. The CDR3 is 14 amino acids. Germline V lookup: CDR1 GTSNPN, CDR2 SVGIG (reference sequence). DNA for the CDR3: TGTGCCTGGACAACAAACAGGGGCGACTATGGCTACACCTTC. Encoded protein: CAWTTNRGDYGYTF.

A few counts support this clone. The chain uses TRBV6-1 and TRBJ2-7; D gene unclear. The CDR3 is made up of 12 amino acids. Per the germline V gene, CDR1 is MNHNS and CDR2 is SASEGT. V was shortened by 4 bases and J by 10 bases, with 14 bases between the two germline ends. The chain's CDR3 is CASSVDWAQQYV. CDR3 in DNA: TGTGCCAGCAGTGTTGACTGGGCTCAACAGTACGTC.

Here the CDR3 reads CASSLGGRSSGANVLTF. In DNA, the CDR3 is TGTGCCAGCAGCTTGGGAGGACGGAGCTCTGGGGCCAACGTCCTGACTTTC. V usage is TRBV5-4 and J usage is TRBJ2-6; no firm D call. The V end was cut by 0 bases, the J end by 0 bases, with 10 bases between. The CDR3 is 17 residues long. CDR1 SGHNT and CDR2 YYREEE come from the germline V gene (reference sequence).

This clone showed up just a few times. J is TRBJ1-2 and V is TRBV13; D is perhaps TRBD1 (5 bases). V was cut by 5 bases and J by 5 bases, with 12 bases left in between. The CDR3 runs to 13 residues. Looked up from germline, CDR1 is PRHDT and CDR2 is FYEKMQ (reference sequence). CDR3 sequence (DNA): TGTGCCAGCAGCCCGGGGACGTCGTATGGCTACACCTTC. Translation: CASSPGTSYGYTF.